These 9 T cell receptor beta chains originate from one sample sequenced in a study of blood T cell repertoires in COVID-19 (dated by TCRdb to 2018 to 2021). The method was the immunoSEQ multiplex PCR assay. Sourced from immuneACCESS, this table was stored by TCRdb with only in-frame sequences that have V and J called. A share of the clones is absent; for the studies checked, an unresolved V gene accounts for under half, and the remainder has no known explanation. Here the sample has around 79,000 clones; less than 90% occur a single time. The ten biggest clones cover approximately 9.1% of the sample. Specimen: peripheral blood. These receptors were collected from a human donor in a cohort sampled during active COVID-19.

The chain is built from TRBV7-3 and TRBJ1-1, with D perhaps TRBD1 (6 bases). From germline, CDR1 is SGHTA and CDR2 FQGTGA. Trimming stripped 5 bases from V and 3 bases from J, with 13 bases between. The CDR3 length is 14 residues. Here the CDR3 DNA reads TGTGCCAGCAGCCCAAACAGGGTGGACACTGAAGCTTTCTTT. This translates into CASSPNRVDTEAFF.

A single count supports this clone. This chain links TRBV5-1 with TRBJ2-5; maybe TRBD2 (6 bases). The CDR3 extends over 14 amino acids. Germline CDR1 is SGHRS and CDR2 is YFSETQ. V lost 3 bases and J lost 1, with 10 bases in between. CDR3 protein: CASSSAGFQETQYF. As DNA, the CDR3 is TGCGCCAGCAGCTCAGCGGGCTTCCAAGAGACCCAGTACTTC.

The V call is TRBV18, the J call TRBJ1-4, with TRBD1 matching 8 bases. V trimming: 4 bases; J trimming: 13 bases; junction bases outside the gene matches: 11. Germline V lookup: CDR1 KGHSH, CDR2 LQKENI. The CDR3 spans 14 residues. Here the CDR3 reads CASSQLQGETRLFF. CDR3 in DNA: TGTGCCAGCTCACAACTACAGGGGGAGACGAGACTGTTTTTT.

As DNA, the CDR3 is TGTGCCAGCAGCGCCCGCAGGACAGGGGACCCACGTGAGCAGTTCTTC. Translated: CASSARRTGDPREQFF. V and J are TRBV9 and TRBJ2-1; 9 bases agree with TRBD1. Looked up from germline, CDR1 is SGDLS and CDR2 is YYNGEE. The CDR3 is 16 amino acids. V lost 3 bases and J lost 9; bases outside the gene matches: 13.

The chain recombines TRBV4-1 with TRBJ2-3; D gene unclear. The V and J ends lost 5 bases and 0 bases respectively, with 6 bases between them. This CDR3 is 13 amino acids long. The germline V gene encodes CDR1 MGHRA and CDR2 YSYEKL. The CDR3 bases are TGCGCCAGCAGCGTCCCTAGCACAGATACGCAGTATTTT. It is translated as CASSVPSTDTQYF.

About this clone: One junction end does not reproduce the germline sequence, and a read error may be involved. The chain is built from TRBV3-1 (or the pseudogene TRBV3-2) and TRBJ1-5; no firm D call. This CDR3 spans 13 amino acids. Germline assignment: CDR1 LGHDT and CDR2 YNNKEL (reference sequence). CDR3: CASSEDIQQPQHF. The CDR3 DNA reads TGTGCCAGCAGCGAAGACATCCAACAGCCCCAGCATTTT.

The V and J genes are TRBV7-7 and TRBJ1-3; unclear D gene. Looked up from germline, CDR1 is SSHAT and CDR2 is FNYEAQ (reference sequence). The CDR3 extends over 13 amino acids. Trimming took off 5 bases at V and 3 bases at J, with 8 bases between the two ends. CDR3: CASSPSNGNTIYF. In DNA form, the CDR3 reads TGTGCCAGCAGCCCCAGTAATGGAAACACCATATATTTT.

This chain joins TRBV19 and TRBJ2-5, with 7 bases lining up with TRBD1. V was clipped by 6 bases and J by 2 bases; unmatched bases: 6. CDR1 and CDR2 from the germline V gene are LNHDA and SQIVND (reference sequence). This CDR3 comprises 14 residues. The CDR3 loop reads CASSPGQRQETQYF. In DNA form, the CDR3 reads TGTGCCAGTAGCCCGGGACAGCGGCAAGAGACCCAGTACTTC.

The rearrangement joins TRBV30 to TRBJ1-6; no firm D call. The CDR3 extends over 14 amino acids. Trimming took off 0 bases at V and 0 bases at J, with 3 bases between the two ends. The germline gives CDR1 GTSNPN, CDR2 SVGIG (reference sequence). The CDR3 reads CAWSVSSYNSPLHF. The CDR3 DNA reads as TGTGCCTGGAGTGTGAGCTCCTATAATTCACCCCTCCACTTT.